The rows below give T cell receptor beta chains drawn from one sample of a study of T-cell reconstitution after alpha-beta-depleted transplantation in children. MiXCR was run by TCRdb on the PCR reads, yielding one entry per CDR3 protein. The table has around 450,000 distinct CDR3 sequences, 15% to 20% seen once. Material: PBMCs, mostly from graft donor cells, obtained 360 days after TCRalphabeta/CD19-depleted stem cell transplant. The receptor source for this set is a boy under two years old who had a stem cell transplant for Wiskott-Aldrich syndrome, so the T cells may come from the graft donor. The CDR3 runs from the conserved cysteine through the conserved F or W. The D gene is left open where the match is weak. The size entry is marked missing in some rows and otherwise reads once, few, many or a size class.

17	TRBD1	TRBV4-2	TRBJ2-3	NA	CASSQVYGQGETDTQYF	TGTGCCAGCAGCCAAGTGTACGGACAGGGGGAAACAGATACGCAGTATTTT
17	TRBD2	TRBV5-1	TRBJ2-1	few	CASSPIAGVHHYNEQFF	TGCGCCAGCAGCCCAATAGCGGGAGTCCACCACTACAATGAGCAGTTCTTC
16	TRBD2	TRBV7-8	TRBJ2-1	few	CASSLALAGGMNEQFF	TGTGCCAGCAGCTTAGCCCTAGCGGGAGGGATGAATGAGCAGTTCTTC
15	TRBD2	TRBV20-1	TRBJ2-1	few	CSERSGGARANEQFF	TGCAGTGAAAGAAGCGGGGGGGCCCGGGCCAATGAGCAGTTCTTC
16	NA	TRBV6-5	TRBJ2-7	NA	CASSSPMGGTLYEQYF	TGTGCCAGCAGTTCTCCCATGGGAGGAACTCTCTACGAGCAGTACTTC
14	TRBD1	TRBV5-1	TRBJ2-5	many	CASSFDRAQETQYF	TGCGCCAGCAGCTTTGACAGGGCCCAAGAGACCCAGTACTTC
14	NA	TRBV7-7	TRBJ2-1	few	CASSPRPTGNEQFF	TGTGCCAGCAGCCCCCGCCCGACAGGCAATGAGCAGTTCTTC
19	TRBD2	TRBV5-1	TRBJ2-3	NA	CASSLAGPRLAGPTDTQYF	TGCGCCAGCAGCTTGGCCGGACCCCGACTAGCGGGGCCGACAGATACGCAGTATTTT
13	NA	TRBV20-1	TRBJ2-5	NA	CSAALMGAETQYF	TGCAGTGCTGCCCTGATGGGGGCGGAGACCCAGTACTTC
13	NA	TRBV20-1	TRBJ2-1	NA	CSAKRRVGGEQFF	TGCAGTGCTAAACGCAGGGTCGGTGGTGAGCAGTTCTTC
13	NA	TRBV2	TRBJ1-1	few	CASSVAMNTEAFF	TGTGCCAGCAGTGTCGCAATGAACACTGAAGCTTTCTTT
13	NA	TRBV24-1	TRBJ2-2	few	CATSDFFTGELFF	TGTGCCACCAGTGATTTCTTCACCGGGGAGCTGTTTTTT
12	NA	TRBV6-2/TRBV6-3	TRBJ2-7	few	CASSPQIYEQYF	TGTGCCAGCAGTCCGCAGATATACGAGCAGTACTTC
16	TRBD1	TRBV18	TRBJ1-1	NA	CASSPIAGTGNTEAFF	TGTGCCAGCTCACCCATAGCCGGGACAGGGAACACTGAAGCTTTCTTT
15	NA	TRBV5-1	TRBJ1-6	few	CASSLAGAPNSPLHF	TGCGCCAGCAGCTTGGCCGGGGCCCCTAATTCACCCCTCCACTTT
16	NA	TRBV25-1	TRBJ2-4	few	CASSDPDGAKRDIQYF	TGTGCCAGCAGTGACCCGGACGGGGCCAAGAGGGACATTCAGTACTTC
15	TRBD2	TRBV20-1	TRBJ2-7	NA	CSAIRTSGDSYEQYF	TGCAGTGCTATCCGGACTAGCGGGGACTCCTACGAGCAGTACTTC
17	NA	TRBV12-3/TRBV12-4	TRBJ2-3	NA	CASSLAVGPGTTDTQYF	TGTGCCAGCAGTTTAGCGGTGGGCCCAGGCACCACAGATACGCAGTATTTT
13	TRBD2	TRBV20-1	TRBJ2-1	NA	CSAQRGYYNEQFF	TGCAGTGCACAGCGGGGGTACTACAATGAGCAGTTCTTC
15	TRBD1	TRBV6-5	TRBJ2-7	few	CASSHAGTGTYEQYF	TGTGCCAGCAGTCACGCCGGGACAGGTACCTACGAGCAGTACTTC
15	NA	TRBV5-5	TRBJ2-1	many	CASSLGLRVYNEQFF	TGTGCCAGCAGCTTGGGTCTCAGGGTCTACAATGAGCAGTTCTTC
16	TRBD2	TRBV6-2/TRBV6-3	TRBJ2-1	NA	CASARRGLAGDGEQFF	TGTGCCAGCGCTCGACGGGGACTAGCGGGAGATGGTGAGCAGTTCTTC
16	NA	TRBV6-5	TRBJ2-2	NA	CASSYPSPANTGELFF	TGTGCCAGCAGTTACCCGTCTCCCGCGAACACCGGGGAGCTGTTTTTT
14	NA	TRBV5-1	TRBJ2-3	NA	CASSLGDHTDTQYF	TGCGCCAGCAGTTTAGGGGACCACACAGATACGCAGTATTTT
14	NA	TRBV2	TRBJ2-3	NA	CASSDTTGSDTQYF	TGTGCCAGCAGCGATACGACAGGTTCGGATACGCAGTATTTT
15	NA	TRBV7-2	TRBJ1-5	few	CASSLAGYSNQPQHF	TGTGCCAGCAGCTTAGCAGGGTATAGCAATCAGCCCCAGCATTTT
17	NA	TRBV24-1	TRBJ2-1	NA	CATAQSEGKTSYNEQFF	TGTGCCACCGCACAATCCGAGGGGAAGACTTCCTACAATGAGCAGTTCTTC
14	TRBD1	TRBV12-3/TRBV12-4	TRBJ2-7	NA	CASSPRTGYHEQYF	TGTGCCAGCAGTCCTAGGACAGGGTACCACGAGCAGTACTTC
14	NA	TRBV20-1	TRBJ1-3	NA	CSAREMGYGNTIYF	TGCAGTGCTAGAGAGATGGGGTACGGAAACACCATATATTTT
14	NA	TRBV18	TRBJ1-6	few	CASSPRDGHSPLHF	TGTGCCAGCTCACCACGGGACGGGCATTCACCCCTCCACTTT
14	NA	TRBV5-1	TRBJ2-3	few	CASSLGYQVHTQYF	TGCGCCAGCAGCTTGGGCTATCAGGTGCATACGCAGTATTTT
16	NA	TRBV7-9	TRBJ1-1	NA	CASSLADRHRSTEAFF	TGTGCCAGCAGCTTAGCCGACAGGCACAGAAGCACTGAAGCTTTCTTT
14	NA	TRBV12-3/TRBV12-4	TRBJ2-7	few	CASSPEGRSYEQYF	TGTGCCAGCAGCCCCGAGGGTAGATCCTACGAGCAGTACTTC
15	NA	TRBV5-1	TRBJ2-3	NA	CASSLVRVSTDTQYF	TGCGCCAGCAGCTTGGTGAGGGTTAGCACAGATACGCAGTATTTT
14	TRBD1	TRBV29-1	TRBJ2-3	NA	CSVGGGQGADTQYF	TGCAGCGTTGGAGGGGGACAGGGGGCAGATACGCAGTATTTT
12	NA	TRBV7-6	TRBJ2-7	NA	CASSLVPHEQYF	TGTGCCAGCAGCTTAGTCCCCCACGAGCAGTACTTC
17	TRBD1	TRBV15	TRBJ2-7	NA	CATSRDLTGGYSYEQYF	TGTGCCACCAGCAGAGATCTGACAGGGGGCTATTCCTACGAGCAGTACTTC
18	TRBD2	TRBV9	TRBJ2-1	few	CASSVATGASGSDNEQFF	TGTGCCAGCAGCGTAGCTACGGGGGCTAGCGGGAGTGACAATGAGCAGTTCTTC
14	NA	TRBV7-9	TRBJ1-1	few	CASLPTPENTEAFF	TGTGCCAGCTTACCCACACCCGAGAACACTGAAGCTTTCTTT
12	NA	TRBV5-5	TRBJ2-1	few	CASSLVENEQFF	TGTGCCAGCAGCTTGGTGGAGAATGAGCAGTTCTTC
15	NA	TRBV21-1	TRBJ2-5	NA	CASSSWYRAGETQYF	TGTGCCAGCAGCTCTTGGTACAGGGCTGGGGAGACCCAGTACTTC
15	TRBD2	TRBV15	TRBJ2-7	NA	CATSRVGLGSYEQYF	TGTGCCACCAGCAGAGTGGGACTAGGGTCCTACGAGCAGTACTTC
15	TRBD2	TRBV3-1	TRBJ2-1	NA	CASSHLAGPYNEQFF	TGTGCCAGCTCCCATCTAGCGGGACCCTACAATGAGCAGTTCTTC
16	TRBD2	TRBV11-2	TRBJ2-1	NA	CASSLVLAPSYNEQFF	TGTGCCAGCAGCTTAGTACTAGCGCCCTCCTACAATGAGCAGTTCTTC
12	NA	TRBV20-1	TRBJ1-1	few	CSARGPTGEAFF	TGCAGTGCTAGAGGCCCTACAGGAGAAGCTTTCTTT
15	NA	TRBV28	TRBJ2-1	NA	CASRTRGVTIDEQFF	TGTGCCAGCAGGACTAGGGGGGTAACAATCGATGAGCAGTTCTTC
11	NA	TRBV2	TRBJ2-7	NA	CASGGHYEQYF	TGTGCCAGCGGAGGGCATTACGAGCAGTACTTC
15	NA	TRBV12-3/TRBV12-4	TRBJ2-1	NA	CASSLGVGRKNEQFF	TGTGCCAGCAGTTTAGGAGTGGGGCGCAAAAATGAGCAGTTCTTC
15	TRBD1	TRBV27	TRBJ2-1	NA	CASSAGTGGWNEQFF	TGTGCCAGCAGTGCGGGGACAGGGGGCTGGAATGAGCAGTTCTTC
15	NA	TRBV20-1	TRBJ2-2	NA	CSARVAPQTVGELFF	TGCAGTGCTAGAGTCGCGCCGCAAACAGTCGGGGAGCTGTTTTTT
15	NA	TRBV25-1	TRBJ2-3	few	CASSDIPGQPDTQYF	TGTGCCAGCAGTGACATCCCTGGCCAACCAGATACGCAGTATTTT
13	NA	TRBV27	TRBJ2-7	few	CASSRRGFYEQYF	TGTGCCAGCAGTCGCCGGGGGTTCTACGAGCAGTACTTC
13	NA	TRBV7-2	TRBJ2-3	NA	CASSPDPIDTQYF	TGTGCCAGCAGCCCCGACCCGATAGATACGCAGTATTTT
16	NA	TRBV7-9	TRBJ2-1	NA	CASSLIISEVSNEQFF	TGTGCCAGCAGCTTAATCATTTCGGAGGTGTCGAATGAGCAGTTCTTC
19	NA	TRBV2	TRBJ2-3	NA	CASSEHPPTGSLATDTQYF	TGTGCCAGCAGTGAGCATCCTCCTACAGGGTCTCTAGCAACAGATACGCAGTATTTT
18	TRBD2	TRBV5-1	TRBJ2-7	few	CASSLWGATSGINDEQYF	TGCGCCAGCAGCTTGTGGGGGGCGACTAGCGGGATAAACGACGAGCAGTACTTC
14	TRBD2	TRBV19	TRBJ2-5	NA	CASSTLAGRETQYF	TGTGCCAGTAGTACCCTAGCGGGAAGGGAGACCCAGTACTTC